These T cell receptor beta chains were read from a single sample in a study of cytomegalovirus exposure and HLA in healthy donors. The data were produced by immunoSEQ multiplex PCR, yet TCRdb's version contains in-frame clones alone and is incomplete. The sample includes around 130,000 clones, about 70% of them seen just once. The material sequenced was PBMCs. The receptors come from a woman aged 55 to 70 in good health and CMV-seropositive. Both conserved end residues are part of each CDR3. D genes are given only for firm matches. The listing skips clone size in some rows; elsewhere it reads once, few, many or a size class.

J gene: TRBJ1-5; V gene: TRBV29-1; D gene: -; clone size: few; CDR3 protein: CSVGARDQPQHF; CDR3 DNA: TGCAGCGTTGGTGCCAGGGATCAGCCCCAGCATTTT
J gene: TRBJ1-1; V gene: TRBV9; D gene: -; clone size: few; CDR3 protein: CASSGGGGITEAFF; CDR3 DNA: TGTGCCAGCAGCGGAGGGGGGGGAATCACTGAAGCTTTCTTT
J gene: TRBJ1-2; V gene: TRBV6-1; D gene: -; clone size: -; CDR3 protein: CASSEPGFLYGYTF; CDR3 DNA: TGTGCCAGCAGTGAACCGGGATTTCTCTATGGCTACACCTTC
J gene: TRBJ2-1; V gene: TRBV18; D gene: -; clone size: -; CDR3 protein: CASSPSPYEQFF; CDR3 DNA: TGTGCCAGCTCACCAAGCCCTTATGAGCAGTTCTTC
J gene: TRBJ2-1; V gene: TRBV11-2; D gene: -; clone size: -; CDR3 protein: CASSSSTEQFF; CDR3 DNA: TGTGCCAGCAGCTCATCTACTGAGCAGTTCTTC
J gene: TRBJ2-7; V gene: TRBV5-1; D gene: -; clone size: -; CDR3 protein: CASSSGRGYEQYF; CDR3 DNA: TGCGCCAGCAGCTCGGGGCGGGGCTACGAGCAGTACTTC
J gene: TRBJ2-2; V gene: TRBV19; D gene: TRBD1; clone size: -; CDR3 protein: CASSPPPGTGRNTGELFF; CDR3 DNA: TGTGCCAGTAGTCCCCCCCCCGGGACAGGGAGGAACACCGGGGAGCTGTTTTTT
J gene: TRBJ2-2; V gene: TRBV7-9; D gene: -; clone size: few; CDR3 protein: CASSPTGAPGTGELFF; CDR3 DNA: TGTGCCAGCAGCCCAACAGGTGCCCCCGGGACCGGGGAGCTGTTTTTT
J gene: TRBJ2-1; V gene: TRBV5-6; D gene: TRBD2; clone size: once; CDR3 protein: CASSFGPTSPPEQFF; CDR3 DNA: TGTGCCAGCAGCTTTGGACCGACTAGCCCTCCCGAGCAGTTCTTC
J gene: TRBJ1-1; V gene: TRBV7-2; D gene: -; clone size: -; CDR3 protein: CASSREDSRYEAFF; CDR3 DNA: TGTGCCAGCAGCCGCGAAGACAGCCGATATGAAGCTTTCTTT
J gene: TRBJ2-1; V gene: TRBV11-3; D gene: -; clone size: once; CDR3 protein: CASSTAGTTYNEQFF; CDR3 DNA: TGTGCCAGCAGCACCGCCGGGACAACTTACAATGAGCAGTTCTTC
J gene: TRBJ1-6; V gene: TRBV6-5; D gene: TRBD1; clone size: -; CDR3 protein: CASRWGQPNNSPLHF; CDR3 DNA: TGTGCCAGCAGATGGGGACAGCCGAACAATTCACCCCTCCACTTT
J gene: TRBJ1-4; V gene: TRBV19; D gene: -; clone size: -; CDR3 protein: CASSIHAGATNEKLFF; CDR3 DNA: TGTGCCAGTAGTATCCACGCAGGGGCAACTAATGAAAAACTGTTTTTT
J gene: TRBJ1-3; V gene: TRBV6-5; D gene: -; clone size: -; CDR3 protein: CASSYRRTSSGNTIYF; CDR3 DNA: TGTGCCAGCAGTTACCGGCGGACAAGCTCTGGAAACACCATATATTTT
J gene: TRBJ1-6; V gene: TRBV9; D gene: -; clone size: -; CDR3 protein: CASSVGFDRRQSPLHF; CDR3 DNA: TGTGCCAGCAGCGTAGGGTTCGACAGGAGACAGTCACCCCTCCACTTT
J gene: TRBJ1-1; V gene: TRBV10-3; D gene: -; clone size: -; CDR3 protein: CAISESEAEAFF; CDR3 DNA: TGTGCCATCAGTGAGAGTGAGGCTGAAGCTTTCTTT
J gene: TRBJ1-2; V gene: TRBV6-1; D gene: -; clone size: -; CDR3 protein: CASRELPGTSYTF; CDR3 DNA: TGTGCCAGCAGAGAACTACCGGGAACGAGCTACACCTTC
J gene: TRBJ2-1; V gene: TRBV27; D gene: TRBD2; clone size: -; CDR3 protein: CASSKAGGPSISQFF; CDR3 DNA: TGTGCCAGCAGTAAAGCGGGGGGGCCTTCTATATCTCAGTTCTTC
J gene: TRBJ2-3; V gene: TRBV10-2; D gene: -; clone size: -; CDR3 protein: CASSERGSTDTQYF; CDR3 DNA: TGCGCCAGCAGTGAGAGGGGAAGCACAGATACGCAGTATTTT
J gene: TRBJ1-2; V gene: TRBV10-3; D gene: -; clone size: -; CDR3 protein: CAISESSVRGYGYTF; CDR3 DNA: TGTGCCATCAGTGAGAGTTCGGTCAGGGGCTATGGCTACACCTTC
J gene: TRBJ1-1; V gene: TRBV20-1; D gene: -; clone size: -; CDR3 protein: CSARVGQKAFF; CDR3 DNA: TGCAGTGCTAGAGTGGGACAAAAGGCTTTCTTT
J gene: TRBJ1-1; V gene: TRBV5-1; D gene: -; clone size: once; CDR3 protein: CASSFPGKGTEAFF; CDR3 DNA: TGCGCCAGCAGCTTCCCCGGGAAAGGCACTGAAGCTTTCTTT
J gene: TRBJ1-1; V gene: TRBV10-3; D gene: -; clone size: -; CDR3 protein: CAISAPQVMNTEAFF; CDR3 DNA: TGTGCCATCAGTGCACCACAGGTGATGAACACTGAAGCTTTCTTT
J gene: TRBJ1-5; V gene: TRBV10-3; D gene: -; clone size: -; CDR3 protein: CAISEAEGRQPQHF; CDR3 DNA: TGTGCCATCAGTGAGGCGGAGGGGAGACAGCCCCAGCATTTT
J gene: TRBJ2-5; V gene: TRBV7-2; D gene: TRBD2; clone size: -; CDR3 protein: CASSSLGRGRETQYF; CDR3 DNA: TGTGCCAGCAGCTCCCTGGGGAGGGGCCGGGAGACCCAGTACTTC
J gene: TRBJ2-3; V gene: TRBV6-1; D gene: TRBD2; clone size: -; CDR3 protein: CASSERGGRGGTDTQYF; CDR3 DNA: TGTGCCAGCAGTGAGAGGGGAGGACGGGGAGGGACAGATACGCAGTATTTT